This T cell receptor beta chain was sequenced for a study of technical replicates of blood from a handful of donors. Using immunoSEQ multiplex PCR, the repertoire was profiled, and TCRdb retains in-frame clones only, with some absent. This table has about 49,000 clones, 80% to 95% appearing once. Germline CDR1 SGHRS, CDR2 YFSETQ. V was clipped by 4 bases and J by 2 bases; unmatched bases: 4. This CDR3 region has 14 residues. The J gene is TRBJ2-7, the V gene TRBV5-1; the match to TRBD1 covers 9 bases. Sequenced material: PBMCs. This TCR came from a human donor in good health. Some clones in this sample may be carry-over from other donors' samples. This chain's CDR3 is CASSLGDRAYEQYF. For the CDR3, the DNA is TGCGCCAGCAGCCTAGGGGACAGGGCCTACGAGCAGTACTTC. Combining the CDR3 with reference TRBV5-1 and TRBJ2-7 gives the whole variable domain KAGVTQTPRYLIKTRGQQVTLSCSPISGHRSVSWYQQTPGQGLQFLFEYFSETQRNKGNFPGRFSGRQFSNSRSEMNVSTLELGDSALYLCASSLGDRAYEQYFGPGTRLTVT.